Presented here are 27 T cell receptor beta chains from one specimen sequenced in a study of blood T cell repertoires in COVID-19. Clones were sequenced by immunoSEQ multiplex PCR, and TCRdb holds only the in-frame ones, with some missing. The repertoire holds about 120,000 clones, with about 84% as singletons. The sequenced sample was peripheral blood. The receptor source for this set is a man aged 55 to 70 with acute or convalescent COVID-19.

This chain links TRBV5-8 with TRBJ2-3, with D unclear. The V gene's germline CDR1 is SGHTS and CDR2 YDEGEE. Trimming stripped 3 bases from V and 0 bases from J, with 14 bases between. This CDR3 region has 16 residues. CDR3 protein: CASSSRPAPSTDTQYF. Written as DNA, the CDR3 is TGTGCCAGCAGCTCTAGGCCAGCCCCCAGCACAGATACGCAGTATTTT.

This chain joins TRBV19 and TRBJ2-5; 11 positions match TRBD2. Germline CDR1 is LNHDA and CDR2 is SQIVND (reference sequence). Losses at the gene ends were 3 bases for V and 4 bases for J; bases not matched to a gene: 7. The CDR3 is made up of 16 amino acids. CDR3 bases: TGTGCCAGTAGTATCATGACTAGCGGGGCAGGAGAGACCCAGTACTTC. It is translated as CASSIMTSGAGETQYF.

This chain connects TRBV6-5 to TRBJ1-5, with TRBD1 matching 7 bases. This CDR3 is 14 amino acids long. Losses at the gene ends were 7 bases for V and 3 bases for J; bases not matched to a gene: 6. Germline loops: CDR1 MNHEY, CDR2 SVGAGI. The DNA of the CDR3 is TGTGCCAGCACCTTAGACAGGGCCAATCAGCCCCAGCATTTT. Its protein product is CASTLDRANQPQHF.

A word on this clone: Other nucleotide sequences in the sample specify the same CDR3. CDR3 nucleotide sequence: TGTGCCAGCAGCTTAATCCTCACTGAAGCTTTCTTT. Translation: CASSLILTEAFF. The rearrangement joins TRBV7-9 to TRBJ1-1; D call uncertain. Germline loops: CDR1 SEHNR, CDR2 FQNEAQ (reference sequence). The ends were cut back, 2 bases at V and 4 bases at J, with 5 bases in the middle. This CDR3 contains 12 residues.

The V gene is TRBV11-2, the J gene TRBJ2-7, with D perhaps TRBD2 (6 bases). V was clipped by 0 bases and J by 6 bases, with 15 bases between them. The CDR3 contains 15 residues. Germline loops: CDR1 SGHAT, CDR2 FQNNGV. The CDR3 loop is CASSLERRGGLEQYF. CDR3 nucleotides: TGTGCCAGCAGCTTAGAGAGGAGGGGAGGTCTCGAGCAGTACTTC.

This chain connects TRBV9 to TRBJ2-7; D might be TRBD1 (5 bases). The CDR3 spans 14 residues. With 6 bases removed from V and 0 bases from J, the gap between germline ends came to 13 bases. Germline V CDR1 and CDR2: SGDLS, YYNGEE. The CDR3 nucleotides are TGTGCCAGCAATTCAGGAGACAGCTCCTACGAGCAGTACTTC. Its translation: CASNSGDSSYEQYF.

This clone showed up just once. Additional DNA sequences in this sample encode the identical CDR3. This CDR3 reads CASSLVNRGGETQYF. The CDR3 nucleotides read TGTGCCAGCAGCTTAGTCAACAGGGGCGGGGAGACCCAGTACTTC. This rearrangement joins TRBV7-9 to TRBJ2-5, with 7 nucleotides matching TRBD1. Losses at the gene ends were 1 base for V and 5 bases for J; bases not matched to a gene: 7. This CDR3 comprises 15 residues. From germline, CDR1 is SEHNR and CDR2 FQNEAQ (reference sequence).

This clone is a singleton in its sample. V is TRBV20-1 and J is TRBJ2-4, with 12 bases aligning to TRBD2. The CDR3 runs to 15 residues. The trim removed 3 bases at V and 7 bases at J, leaving 7 bases unmatched. The germline gives CDR1 DFQATT, CDR2 SNEGSKA (reference sequence). CDR3 nucleotide sequence: TGCAGTGCTAGTCTGACTAGCGGGAGAACTAACATTCAGTACTTC. This sequence encodes CSASLTSGRTNIQYF.

V is TRBV19 and J is TRBJ1-5; D unresolved. Trimming took off 5 bases at V and 7 bases at J, with 9 bases between the two ends. The CDR3 contains 12 residues. Germline lookup yields CDR1 LNHDA and CDR2 SQIVND (reference sequence). CDR3 sequence (DNA): TGTGCCAGTAGTTGGGCCTCCCAGCCCCAGCATTTT. As protein: CASSWASQPQHF.

V and J are TRBV15 and TRBJ2-7; TRBD1 aligns across 8 bases. The CDR3 is made up of 16 amino acids. Looked up from germline, CDR1 is LNHNV and CDR2 is YYDKDF (reference sequence). V was pared by 0 bases and J by 5 bases, with 9 bases of the junction left unmatched. The CDR3 is CATSRDPTGERNEQYF. As DNA, the CDR3 is TGTGCCACCAGCAGAGATCCGACAGGGGAGAGGAACGAGCAGTACTTC. The full variable domain, completed using reference TRBV15 and TRBJ2-7, is DAMVIQNPRYQVTQFGKPVTLSCSQTLNHNVMYWYQQKSSQAPKLLFHYYDKDFNNEADTPDNFQSRRPNTSFCFLDIRSPGLGDTAMYLCATSRDPTGERNEQYFGPGTRLTVT.

The rearrangement joins TRBV6-2 or TRBV6-3 to TRBJ2-1; D is possibly TRBD2 (5 bases). The CDR3 length is 14 residues. Germline V gives CDR1 MNHEY, CDR2 SVGEGT. Trimming took off 2 bases at V and 8 bases at J, with 13 bases between the two ends. DNA of the CDR3: TGTGCCAGCAGTTACCTCCGGGATTTCGATGAGCAGTTCTTC. Translating it yields CASSYLRDFDEQFF.

The V gene is TRBV4-3, the J gene TRBJ2-2; D gene unclear. Trimming cost V 4 bases and J 2 bases, with 11 bases left between them. The CDR3 covers 15 residues. Germline-derived CDR1 and CDR2 are LGHNA and YSLEER. This CDR3 reads CASSPQAINTGELFF. CDR3 nucleotides: TGCGCCAGCAGCCCTCAGGCGATAAACACCGGGGAGCTGTTTTTT.

The V and J genes are TRBV27 and TRBJ2-1, with TRBD1 matching 8 bases. The CDR3 spans 13 residues. Trimming at V came to 1 base and at J to 14 bases, leaving 7 bases not matched to a gene. The germline CDR1 and CDR2 sequences are MNHEY and SMNVEV (reference sequence). The CDR3 loop is CASSLFADRGEFF. The CDR3 nucleotides are TGTGCCAGCAGTTTATTTGCCGACAGGGGAGAGTTCTTC.

CDR3 protein: CASSSGLHGELFF. CDR3 coding DNA: TGTGCCAGCAGTTCAGGGTTGCACGGGGAGCTGTTTTTT. The chain has TRBV6-5 and TRBJ2-2, with D possibly being TRBD1 (5 bases). The CDR3 is 13 amino acids. CDR1 is MNHEY and CDR2 is SVGAGI in the germline V gene. V dropped 4 bases and J dropped 7 bases, with 10 bases sitting between them.

The CDR3 is CASSYISGSGAFF. In DNA, the CDR3 is TGTGCCAGCAGTTACATCTCGGGGTCGGGGGCTTTCTTT. J is TRBJ1-1 and V is TRBV6-2 or TRBV6-3; no definite D call. CDR3 length equals 13 residues. The germline V gene encodes CDR1 MNHEY and CDR2 SVGEGT. V shed 2 bases and J shed 11 bases, with 15 bases lying between them.

The chain is built from TRBV10-3 and TRBJ1-1; 10 bases map to TRBD1. V shed 5 bases, J shed 1 base, and the junction held 7 bases outside the gene matches. This CDR3 contains 16 residues. The germline gives CDR1 ENHRY, CDR2 SYGVKD. The CDR3 protein is CAISRRTGGSNTEAFF. The CDR3, as DNA: TGTGCCATCAGTCGTCGGACAGGGGGATCGAACACTGAAGCTTTCTTT.

The chain carries TRBV6-6 and TRBJ2-3; 10 bases are a match to TRBD2. V was pared by 5 bases and J by 6 bases, with 14 bases of the junction left unmatched. The germline gives CDR1 MNHNY, CDR2 SVGAGI (reference sequence). This CDR3 contains 17 residues. The CDR3 DNA reads TGTGCCAGCAGTCCTCTTGGACTAGCGGATTCCTCGGATACGCAGTATTTT. It encodes CASSPLGLADSSDTQYF.

The chain employs TRBV11-2 and TRBJ2-3, with 10 nucleotides matching TRBD1. The CDR3 length is 15 residues. Germline V CDR1 and CDR2: SGHAT, FQNNGV. V shed 5 bases, J shed 3 bases, and the junction held 5 bases outside the gene matches. As DNA, the CDR3 is TGTGCCAGCAGCCCACGGACAGGGGGGACAGATACGCAGTATTTT. It specifies CASSPRTGGTDTQYF.

The chain couples TRBV6-2 or TRBV6-3 to TRBJ2-5, with 9 bases matching TRBD2. J lost 5 bases, V lost 0 bases, and 7 bases had no gene match. Germline V lookup: CDR1 MNHEY, CDR2 SVGEGT. The CDR3 is 16 amino acids. The CDR3 loop reads CASSYSKIAGAETQYF. CDR3 nucleotide sequence: TGTGCCAGCAGTTACTCCAAGATAGCGGGGGCGGAGACCCAGTACTTC.

The J gene is TRBJ2-7, the V gene TRBV19; weak D call: TRBD1 (6 bases). The V gene lost 4 bases and the J gene lost 2 bases, with 15 bases spanning the gap. The CDR3 consists of 15 residues. Germline V gene data show CDR1 as LNHDA and CDR2 as SQIVND (reference sequence). The CDR3 reads CASSKTHRAPYEQYF. The CDR3 DNA is TGTGCCAGTAGTAAGACGCACAGGGCGCCCTACGAGCAGTACTTC.

The chain employs TRBV6-2 or TRBV6-3 and TRBJ2-3; a weak D match, TRBD2 (5 bases). The length of the CDR3 is 16 residues. V was cut by 5 bases and J by 6 bases, with 21 bases left in between. Looked up from germline, CDR1 is MNHEY and CDR2 is SVGEGT. The CDR3 sequence: CASSPSAAGPGDTQYF. The DNA for the CDR3 is TGTGCCAGCAGTCCAAGTGCGGCGGGCCCGGGGGATACGCAGTATTTT.

The chain combines TRBV19 with TRBJ2-5, with 7 bases aligning to TRBD1. CDR3 length equals 15 residues. Germline CDR1 and CDR2: LNHDA and SQIVND (reference sequence). V was clipped by 6 bases and J by 2 bases; unmatched bases: 9. CDR3 nucleotides: TGTGCCAGTAGGGATAACAGGGGCACGCAAGAGACCCAGTACTTC. This gives the protein CASRDNRGTQETQYF.

The chain has TRBV18 and TRBJ1-4; 7 nucleotides match TRBD1. J lost 4 bases, V lost 0 bases, and 2 bases had no gene match. The CDR3 contains 15 residues. Germline lookup yields CDR1 KGHSH and CDR2 LQKENI. CDR3 DNA: TGTGCCAGCTCACCACCCCGGGACAGTAATGAAAAACTGTTTTTT. This encodes CASSPPRDSNEKLFF.

The rearrangement joins TRBV27 to TRBJ2-1, with TRBD1 as a possible D gene (6 bases). Germline lookup yields CDR1 MNHEY and CDR2 SMNVEV (reference sequence). The CDR3 is 14 residues long. The V and J ends lost 2 bases and 8 bases respectively, with 13 bases between them. CDR3 in DNA: TGTGCCAGCAGTTTAAGGACAGCTTCCGATGAGCAGTTCTTC. Its translation is CASSLRTASDEQFF.

The chain joins TRBV7-2 to TRBJ2-1; unclear D gene. The CDR3 length is 15 residues. Germline V gene lookup returns CDR1 SGHTA and CDR2 FQGNSA. V lost 5 bases and J 1 base, leaving 12 bases between the germline ends. The CDR3 sequence is CASSPSAYSYNEQFF. CDR3 in DNA: TGTGCCAGCAGCCCGAGCGCTTATTCCTACAATGAGCAGTTCTTC. Combining the CDR3 with reference TRBV7-2 and TRBJ2-1 gives the whole variable domain GAGVSQSPSNKVTEKGKDVELRCDPISGHTALYWYRQSLGQGLEFLIYFQGNSAPDKSGLPSDRFSAERTGGSVSTLTIQRTQQEDSAVYLCASSPSAYSYNEQFFGPGTRLTVL.

The chain employs TRBV4-3 and TRBJ1-2, with 7 bases lining up with TRBD1. Looked up from germline, CDR1 is LGHNA and CDR2 is YSLEER. The length of the CDR3 is 16 residues. V gave up 0 bases and J gave up 8 bases; unmatched junction bases: 12. For the CDR3, the DNA is TGCGCCAGCAGCCAAGATCTAGGGGGCAGTGTCGTCGGCTACACCTTC. Amino acid sequence: CASSQDLGGSVVGYTF.

The J gene is TRBJ1-1, the V gene TRBV28; D gene uncertain. From germline, CDR1 is MDHEN and CDR2 SYDVKM. This CDR3 comprises 15 residues. V was clipped by 2 bases and J by 2 bases, with 12 bases between them. CDR3 nucleotide sequence: TGTGCCAGCAGTTTAGTTGGGCAAGTCAACACTGAAGCTTTCTTT. This sequence encodes CASSLVGQVNTEAFF. The full variable domain, its missing parts supplied by reference TRBV28 and TRBJ1-1, is DVKVTQSSRYLVKRTGEKVFLECVQDMDHENMFWYRQDPGLGLRLIYFSYDVKMKEKGDIPEGYSVSREKKERFSLILESASTNQTSMYLCASSLVGQVNTEAFFGQGTRLTVV.